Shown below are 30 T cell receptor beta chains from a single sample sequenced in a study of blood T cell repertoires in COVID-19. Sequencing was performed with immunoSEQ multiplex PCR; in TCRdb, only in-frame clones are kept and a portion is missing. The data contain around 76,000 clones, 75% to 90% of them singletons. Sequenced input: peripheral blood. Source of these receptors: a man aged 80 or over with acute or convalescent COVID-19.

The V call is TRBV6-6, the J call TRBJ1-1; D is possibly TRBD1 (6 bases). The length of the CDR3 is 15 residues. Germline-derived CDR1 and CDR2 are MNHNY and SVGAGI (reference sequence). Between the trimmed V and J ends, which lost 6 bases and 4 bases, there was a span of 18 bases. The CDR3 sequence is CASSRQEQGSTEAFF. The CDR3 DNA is TGTGCCAGCAGCCGACAAGAACAGGGTTCCACTGAAGCTTTCTTT.

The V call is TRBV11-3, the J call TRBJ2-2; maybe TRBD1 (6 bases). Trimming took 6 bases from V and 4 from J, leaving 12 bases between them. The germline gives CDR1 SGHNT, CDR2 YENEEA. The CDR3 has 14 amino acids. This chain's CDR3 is CASSGGAGTGELFF. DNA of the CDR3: TGTGCCAGCAGTGGGGGCGCCGGCACCGGGGAGCTGTTTTTT. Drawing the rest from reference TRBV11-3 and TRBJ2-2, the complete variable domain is EAGVVQSPRYKIIEKKQPVAFWCNPISGHNTLYWYLQNLGQGPELLIRYENEEAVDDSQLPKDRFSAERLKGVDSTLKIQPAELGDSAVYLCASSGGAGTGELFFGEGSRLTVL.

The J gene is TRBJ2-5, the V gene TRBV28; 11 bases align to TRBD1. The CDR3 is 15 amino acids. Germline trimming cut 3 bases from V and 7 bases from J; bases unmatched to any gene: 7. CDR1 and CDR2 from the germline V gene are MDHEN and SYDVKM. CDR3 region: CASSLGTGGRGTQYF. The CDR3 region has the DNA TGTGCCAGCAGTTTGGGGACAGGGGGACGGGGGACCCAGTACTTC.

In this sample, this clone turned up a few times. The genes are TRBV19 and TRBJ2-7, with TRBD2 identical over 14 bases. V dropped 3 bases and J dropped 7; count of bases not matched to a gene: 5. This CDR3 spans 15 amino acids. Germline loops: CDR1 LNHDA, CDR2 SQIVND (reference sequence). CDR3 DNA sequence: TGTGCCAGTAGTATGCGACTAGCGGGAGGGCAAGAGCAGTACTTC. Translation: CASSMRLAGGQEQYF.

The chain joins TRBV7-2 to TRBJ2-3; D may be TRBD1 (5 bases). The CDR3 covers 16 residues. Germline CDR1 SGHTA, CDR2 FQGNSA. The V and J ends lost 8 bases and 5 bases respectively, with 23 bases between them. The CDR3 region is CASLLSLTFREDTQYF. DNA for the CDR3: TGTGCCAGCCTTCTTTCTTTGACCTTCAGGGAAGATACGCAGTATTTT.

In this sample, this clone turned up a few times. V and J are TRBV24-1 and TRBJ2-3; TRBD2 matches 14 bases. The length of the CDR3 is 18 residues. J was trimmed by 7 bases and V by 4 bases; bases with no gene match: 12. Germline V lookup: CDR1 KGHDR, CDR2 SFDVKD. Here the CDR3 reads CATSDPRLAGGPGNTQYF. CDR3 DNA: TGTGCCACCAGTGACCCTAGACTAGCGGGAGGGCCAGGAAATACGCAGTATTTT.

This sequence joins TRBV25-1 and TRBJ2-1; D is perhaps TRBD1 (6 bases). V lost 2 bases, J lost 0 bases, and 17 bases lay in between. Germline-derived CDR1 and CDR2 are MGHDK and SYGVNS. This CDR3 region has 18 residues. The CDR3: CASSETLRRGSSYNEQFF. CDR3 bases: TGTGCCAGCAGTGAAACCCTCCGTAGGGGGAGCTCCTACAATGAGCAGTTCTTC.

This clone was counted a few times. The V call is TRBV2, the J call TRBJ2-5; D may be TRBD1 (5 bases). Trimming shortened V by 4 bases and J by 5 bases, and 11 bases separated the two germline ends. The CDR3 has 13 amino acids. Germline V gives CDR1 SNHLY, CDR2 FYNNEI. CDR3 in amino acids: CASSGDRLETQYF. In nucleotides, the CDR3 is TGTGCCAGCAGTGGTGACAGATTGGAGACCCAGTACTTC.

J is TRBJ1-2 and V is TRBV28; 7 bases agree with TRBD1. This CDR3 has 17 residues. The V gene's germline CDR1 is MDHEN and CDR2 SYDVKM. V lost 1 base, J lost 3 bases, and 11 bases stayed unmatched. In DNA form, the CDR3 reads TGTGCCAGCAGTTTATCCACAGGGGCGGTGATAGACTATGGCTACACCTTC. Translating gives CASSLSTGAVIDYGYTF.

This CDR3 reads CASRAGSPEGYTF. CDR3 nucleotide sequence: TGTGCCAGCAGGGCGGGAAGTCCGGAGGGCTACACCTTC. The J gene is TRBJ1-2, the V gene TRBV28, with D uncertain. V gave up 6 bases and J gave up 8 bases, with 16 bases separating them. In germline, CDR1 is MDHEN, CDR2 SYDVKM. This CDR3 region has 13 residues.

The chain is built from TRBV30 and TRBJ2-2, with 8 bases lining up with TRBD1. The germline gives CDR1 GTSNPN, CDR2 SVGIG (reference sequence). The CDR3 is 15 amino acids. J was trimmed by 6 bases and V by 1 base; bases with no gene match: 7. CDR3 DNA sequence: TGTGCCTGGAGTGCGCTGGGACAGGCTGCCGGGGAGCTGTTTTTT. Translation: CAWSALGQAAGELFF. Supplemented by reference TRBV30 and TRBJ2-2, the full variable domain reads SQTIHQWPATLVQPVGSPLSLECTVEGTSNPNLYWYRQAAGRGLQLLFYSVGIGQISSEVPQNLSASRPQDRQFILSSKKLLLSDSGFYLCAWSALGQAAGELFFGEGSRLTVL.

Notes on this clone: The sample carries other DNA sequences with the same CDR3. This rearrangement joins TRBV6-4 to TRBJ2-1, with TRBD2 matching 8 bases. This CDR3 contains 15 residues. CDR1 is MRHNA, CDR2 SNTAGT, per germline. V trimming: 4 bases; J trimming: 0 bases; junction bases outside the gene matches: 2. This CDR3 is CASSVLAGSYNEQFF. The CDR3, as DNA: TGTGCCAGCAGTGTTCTAGCGGGCTCCTACAATGAGCAGTTCTTC.

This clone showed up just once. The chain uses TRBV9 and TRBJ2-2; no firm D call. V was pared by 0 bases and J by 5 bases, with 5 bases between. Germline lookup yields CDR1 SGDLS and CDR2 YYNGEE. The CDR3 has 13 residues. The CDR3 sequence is CASSVAITGELFF. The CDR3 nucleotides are TGTGCCAGCAGCGTAGCTATAACCGGGGAGCTGTTTTTT. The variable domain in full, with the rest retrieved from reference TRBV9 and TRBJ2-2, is DSGVTQTPKHLITATGQRVTLRCSPRSGDLSVYWYQQSLDQGLQFLIQYYNGEERAKGNILERFSAQQFPDLHSELNLSSLELGDSALYFCASSVAITGELFFGEGSRLTVL.

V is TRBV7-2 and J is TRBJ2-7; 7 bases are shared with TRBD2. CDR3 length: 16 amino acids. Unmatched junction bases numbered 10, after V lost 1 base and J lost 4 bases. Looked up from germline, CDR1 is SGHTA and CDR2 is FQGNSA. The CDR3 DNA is TGTGCCAGCAGCTTAGAGCTTCGACTAGCAGCATACGAGCAGTACTTC. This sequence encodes CASSLELRLAAYEQYF.

CDR3 sequence: CASSRLRSDARESVKNIQYF. CDR3 sequence (DNA): TGTGCCAGTAGTAGACTACGATCCGATGCGAGGGAGTCGGTCAAAAACATTCAGTACTTC. This chain uses TRBV19 with TRBJ2-4; D may be TRBD2 (5 bases). Per the germline V gene, CDR1 is LNHDA and CDR2 is SQIVND (reference sequence). This CDR3 comprises 20 residues. V shed 4 bases and J shed 3 bases, with 28 bases lying between them.

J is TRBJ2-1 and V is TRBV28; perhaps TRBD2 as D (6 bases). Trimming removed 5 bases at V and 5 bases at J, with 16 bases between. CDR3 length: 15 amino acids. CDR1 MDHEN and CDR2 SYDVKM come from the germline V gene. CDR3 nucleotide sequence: TGTGCCAGCAGTATTAGCGCGGGGCTAGACAATGAGCAGTTCTTC. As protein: CASSISAGLDNEQFF. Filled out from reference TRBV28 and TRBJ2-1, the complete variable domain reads DVKVTQSSRYLVKRTGEKVFLECVQDMDHENMFWYRQDPGLGLRLIYFSYDVKMKEKGDIPEGYSVSREKKERFSLILESASTNQTSMYLCASSISAGLDNEQFFGPGTRLTVL.

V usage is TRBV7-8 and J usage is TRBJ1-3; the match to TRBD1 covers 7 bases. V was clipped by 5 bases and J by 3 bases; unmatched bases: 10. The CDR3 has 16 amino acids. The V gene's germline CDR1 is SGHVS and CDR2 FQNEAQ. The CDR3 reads CASSLRQGRYGNTIYF. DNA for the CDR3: TGTGCCAGCAGCCTCAGACAGGGACGATATGGAAACACCATATATTTT.

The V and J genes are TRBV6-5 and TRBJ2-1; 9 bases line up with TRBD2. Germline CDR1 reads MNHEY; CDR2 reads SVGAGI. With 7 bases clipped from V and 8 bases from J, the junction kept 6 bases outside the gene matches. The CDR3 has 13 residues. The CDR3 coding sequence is TGTGCCAGCAAGGCGGGAGGGTTGGATGAGCAGTTCTTC. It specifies CASKAGGLDEQFF.

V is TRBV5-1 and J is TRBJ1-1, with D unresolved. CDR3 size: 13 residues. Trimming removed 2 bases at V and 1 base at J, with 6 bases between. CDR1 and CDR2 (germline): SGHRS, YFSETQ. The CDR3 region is CASSLNRNTEAFF. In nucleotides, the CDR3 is TGCGCCAGCAGCTTAAACAGGAACACTGAAGCTTTCTTT.

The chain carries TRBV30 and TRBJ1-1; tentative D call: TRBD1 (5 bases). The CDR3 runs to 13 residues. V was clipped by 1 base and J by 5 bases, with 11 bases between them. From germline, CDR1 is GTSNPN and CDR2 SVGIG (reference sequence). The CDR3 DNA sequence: TGTGCCTGGAGTGAAGGGGATGGAACTGAAGCTTTCTTT. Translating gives CAWSEGDGTEAFF.

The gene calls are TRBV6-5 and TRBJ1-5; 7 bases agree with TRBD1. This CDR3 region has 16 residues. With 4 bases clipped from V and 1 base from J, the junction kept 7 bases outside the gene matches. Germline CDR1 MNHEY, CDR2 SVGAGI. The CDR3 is CASSSITGASNQPQHF. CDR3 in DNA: TGTGCCAGCAGTTCGATTACAGGGGCGAGCAATCAGCCCCAGCATTTT.

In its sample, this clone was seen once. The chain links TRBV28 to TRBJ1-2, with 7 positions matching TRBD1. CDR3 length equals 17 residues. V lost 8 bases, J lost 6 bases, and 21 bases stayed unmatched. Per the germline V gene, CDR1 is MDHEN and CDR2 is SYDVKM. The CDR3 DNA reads TGTGCCAGCGGACCCTCGGCCTTGGGCAGGGGGTCCGATGGCTACACCTTC. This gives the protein CASGPSALGRGSDGYTF.

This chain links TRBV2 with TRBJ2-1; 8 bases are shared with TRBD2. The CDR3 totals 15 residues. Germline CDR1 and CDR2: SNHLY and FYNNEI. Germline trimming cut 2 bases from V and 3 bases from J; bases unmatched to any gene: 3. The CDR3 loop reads CASSEKAGDYNEQFF. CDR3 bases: TGTGCCAGCAGTGAAAAAGCGGGGGACTACAATGAGCAGTTCTTC.

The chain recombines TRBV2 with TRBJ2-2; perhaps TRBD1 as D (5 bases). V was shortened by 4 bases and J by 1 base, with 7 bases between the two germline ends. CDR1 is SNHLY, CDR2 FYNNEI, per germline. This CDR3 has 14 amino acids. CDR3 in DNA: TGTGCCAGCAGTGGAACAGGGAACACCGGGGAGCTGTTTTTT. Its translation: CASSGTGNTGELFF.

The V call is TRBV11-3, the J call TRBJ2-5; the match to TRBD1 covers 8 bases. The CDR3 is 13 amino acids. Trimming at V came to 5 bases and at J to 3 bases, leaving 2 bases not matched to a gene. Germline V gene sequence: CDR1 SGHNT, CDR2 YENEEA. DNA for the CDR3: TGTGCCAGCAGCCTGGGACAGGAAGAGACCCAGTACTTC. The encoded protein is CASSLGQEETQYF.

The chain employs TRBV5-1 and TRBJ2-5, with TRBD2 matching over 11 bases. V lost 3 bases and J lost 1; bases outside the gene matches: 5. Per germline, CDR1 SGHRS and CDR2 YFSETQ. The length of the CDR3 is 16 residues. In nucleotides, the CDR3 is TGCGCCAGCAGCTGGGGGACTAGCGGAGGCCAAGAGACCCAGTACTTC. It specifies CASSWGTSGGQETQYF. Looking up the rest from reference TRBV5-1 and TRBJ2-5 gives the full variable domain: KAGVTQTPRYLIKTRGQQVTLSCSPISGHRSVSWYQQTPGQGLQFLFEYFSETQRNKGNFPGRFSGRQFSNSRSEMNVSTLELGDSALYLCASSWGTSGGQETQYFGPGTRLLVL.

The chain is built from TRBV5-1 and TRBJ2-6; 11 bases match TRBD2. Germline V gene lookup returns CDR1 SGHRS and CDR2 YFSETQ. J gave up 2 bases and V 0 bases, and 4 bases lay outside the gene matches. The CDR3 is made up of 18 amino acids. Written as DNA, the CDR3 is TGCGCCAGCAGCTTGGCAGCTAGCGGGAGGACTGGGGCCAACGTCCTGACTTTC. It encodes CASSLAASGRTGANVLTF.

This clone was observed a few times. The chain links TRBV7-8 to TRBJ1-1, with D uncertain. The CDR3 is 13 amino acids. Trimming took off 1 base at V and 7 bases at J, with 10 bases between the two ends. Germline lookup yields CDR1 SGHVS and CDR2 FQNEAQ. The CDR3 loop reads CASSLGLWVEAFF. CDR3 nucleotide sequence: TGTGCCAGCAGCTTAGGACTCTGGGTTGAAGCTTTCTTT.

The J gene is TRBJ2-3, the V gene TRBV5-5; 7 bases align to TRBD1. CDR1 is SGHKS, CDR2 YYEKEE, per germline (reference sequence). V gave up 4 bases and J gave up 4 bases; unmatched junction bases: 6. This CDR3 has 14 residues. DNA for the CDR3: TGTGCCAGCAGCCTAACCGGGACAGCAGATACGCAGTATTTT. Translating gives CASSLTGTADTQYF.

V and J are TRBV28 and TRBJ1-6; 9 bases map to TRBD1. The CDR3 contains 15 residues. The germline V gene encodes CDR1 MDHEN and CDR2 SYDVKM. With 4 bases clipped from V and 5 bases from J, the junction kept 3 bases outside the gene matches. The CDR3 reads CASSWGDRDNSPLHF. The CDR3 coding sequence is TGTGCCAGCAGTTGGGGGGACAGGGATAATTCACCCCTCCACTTT.